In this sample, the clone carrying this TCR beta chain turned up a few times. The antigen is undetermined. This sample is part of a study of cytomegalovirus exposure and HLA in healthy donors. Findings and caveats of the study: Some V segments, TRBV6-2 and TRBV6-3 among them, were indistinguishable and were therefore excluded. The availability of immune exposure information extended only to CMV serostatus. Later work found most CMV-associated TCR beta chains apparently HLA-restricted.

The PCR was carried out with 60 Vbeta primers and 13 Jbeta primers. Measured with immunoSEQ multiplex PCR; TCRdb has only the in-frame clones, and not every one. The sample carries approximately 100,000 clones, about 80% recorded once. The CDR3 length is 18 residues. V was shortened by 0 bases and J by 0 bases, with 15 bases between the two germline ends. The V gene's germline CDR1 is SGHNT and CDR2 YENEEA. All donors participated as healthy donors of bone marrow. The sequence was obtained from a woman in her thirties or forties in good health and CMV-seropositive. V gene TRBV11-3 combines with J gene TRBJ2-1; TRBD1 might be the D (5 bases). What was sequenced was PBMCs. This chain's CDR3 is CASSLDQSGSSSYNEQFF. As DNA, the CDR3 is TGTGCCAGCAGCTTAGATCAATCAGGGTCGAGCTCCTACAATGAGCAGTTCTTC. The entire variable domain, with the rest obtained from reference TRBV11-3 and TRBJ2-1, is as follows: EAGVVQSPRYKIIEKKQPVAFWCNPISGHNTLYWYLQNLGQGPELLIRYENEEAVDDSQLPKDRFSAERLKGVDSTLKIQPAELGDSAVYLCASSLDQSGSSSYNEQFFGPGTRLTVL.